This T cell receptor beta chain was observed in a study of cytomegalovirus exposure and HLA in healthy donors. Per the germline V gene, CDR1 is MNHNY and CDR2 is SVGAGI (reference sequence). V was cut by 6 bases and J by 4 bases, with 6 bases left in between. This CDR3 is built from 11 residues. This clone was detected once. The PCR was carried out with 60 Vbeta primers and 13 Jbeta primers. Libraries were prepared by immunoSEQ multiplex PCR; TCRdb keeps only in-frame clonotypes and omits some of them. The repertoire holds tens of thousands of clones, with about 70% as singletons. The V and J genes are TRBV6-6 and TRBJ2-5; weak D call: TRBD2 (6 bases). The sequence derives from a man aged 25-40 years in good health and CMV-seronegative. The material sequenced was PBMCs. The CDR3 here is CASRRGETQYF. CDR3 sequence (DNA): TGTGCCAGCAGGCGGGGAGAGACCCAGTACTTC.